The rows below give T cell receptor beta chains drawn from one sample of a study of T cell responses to AZD1222 COVID-19 vaccine. Clones were sequenced by immunoSEQ multiplex PCR, and TCRdb holds only the in-frame ones, with some missing. The sample shows about 120,000 clones, roughly 90% of them seen only once. This specimen consisted of peripheral blood, obtained on day 0 of AZD1222 vaccination. The receptor source for this set is an adult in good health. The CDR3 runs from the conserved cysteine through the conserved F or W. A D gene is named only where the DNA matches it firmly. Some rows have no size entry. The others give once, few or many, or a class for an expanded clone.

>NA|13|TRBV7-2|NA|TRBJ2-7
TGTGCCAGCAGCCTGGGACCGGGCTACGAGCAGTACTTC
CASSLGPGYEQYF
>NA|17|TRBV3-1/TRBV3-2|TRBD1|TRBJ2-3
TGTGCCAGCAGCCAAGCCGGACAGGGCTGGGGCACAGATACGCAGTATTTT
CASSQAGQGWGTDTQYF
>few|13|TRBV7-8|NA|TRBJ2-7
TGTGCCAGCAGCCAGGGACAATCTGGCGAGCAGTACTTC
CASSQGQSGEQYF
>few|21|TRBV15|TRBD2|TRBJ2-1
TGTGCCACCAGCAGAGACTCCTGGGCTAGCGGGAGACCTAGCTCCTACAATGAGCAGTTCTTC
CATSRDSWASGRPSSYNEQFF
>NA|15|TRBV10-2|NA|TRBJ2-6
TGCGCCAGCAGTGAGGGGGGTTCTGGGGCCAACGTCCTGACTTTC
CASSEGGSGANVLTF
>once|15|TRBV6-6|TRBD1|TRBJ2-5
TGTGCCAGCAGTTACTGGACAGGGACCCAGGAGACCCAGTACTTC
CASSYWTGTQETQYF
>NA|15|TRBV11-3|NA|TRBJ2-7
TGTGCCAGCAGCTTATTAGCTAGCTCCTCCTACGAGCAGTACTTC
CASSLLASSSYEQYF
>NA|15|TRBV6-6|TRBD2|TRBJ2-7
TGTGCCAGCAGTGACCTAGCGGGCGCTGCCTACGAGCAGTACTTC
CASSDLAGAAYEQYF
>NA|15|TRBV28|TRBD1|TRBJ1-4
TGTGCCAGCAGTACGAGCCGACAGGGGAGTGAAAAACTGTTTTTT
CASSTSRQGSEKLFF
>NA|13|TRBV27|NA|TRBJ2-7
TGTGCCAGCAGTTCTGCCCCAGATGAGGAGCAGTACTTC
CASSSAPDEEQYF
>NA|14|TRBV11-3|NA|TRBJ2-2
TGTGCCAGCAGCTTAGATCTACCGGACGGGGAGCTGTTTTTT
CASSLDLPDGELFF
>NA|16|TRBV18|TRBD2|TRBJ2-7
TGTGCCAGCTCACCCTCTAGCGGGAGCTACTCCTACGAGCAGTACTTC
CASSPSSGSYSYEQYF
>NA|11|TRBV4-3|NA|TRBJ1-1
TGCGCCAGCAGCCGCAACACTGAAGCTTTCTTT
CASSRNTEAFF
>NA|15|TRBV7-8|TRBD2|TRBJ2-1
TGTGCCAGCAGCCTACTAGCGGGAGCCTACAATGAGCAGTTCTTC
CASSLLAGAYNEQFF
>NA|15|TRBV27|NA|TRBJ2-1
TGTGCCAGCAGTTTGCAGCTCTCCTCCTACAATGAGCAGTTCTTC
CASSLQLSSYNEQFF
>NA|15|TRBV19|NA|TRBJ2-7
TGTGCCAGTAGTACTCCGCTGCAGGGGTCCTACGAGCAGTACTTC
CASSTPLQGSYEQYF
>NA|13|TRBV6-5|TRBD2|TRBJ2-7
TGTGTCAGCACACGGGAGGCACCCTACGAGCAGTACTTC
CVSTREAPYEQYF
>NA|16|TRBV24-1|NA|TRBJ2-5
TGTGCCACCAGTGATGGAGAGGTGAGACGGATGGAGACCCAGTACTTC
CATSDGEVRRMETQYF
>NA|16|TRBV5-6|NA|TRBJ2-7
TGTGCCAGCAGCTTGGAATTCCAGGACGCCTTAGGTGAGCAGTACTTC
CASSLEFQDALGEQYF
>NA|13|TRBV5-1|NA|TRBJ2-2
TGCGCCACCTCTGGCAGGGACAACGGGGAGCTGTTTTTT
CATSGRDNGELFF
>once|12|TRBV30|TRBD1|TRBJ1-1
TGTGCCTGGAGCGTAGGACAGGTTGAAGCTTTCTTT
CAWSVGQVEAFF
>NA|13|TRBV5-1|NA|TRBJ1-2
TGCGCCAGCAGCAAACGGACAGCCTATGGCTACACCTTC
CASSKRTAYGYTF
>NA|15|TRBV4-2|TRBD2|TRBJ2-5
TGTGCCAGCAGCCAAGGGGCGGGAGGGAAAGAGACCCAGTACTTC
CASSQGAGGKETQYF
>NA|14|TRBV2|NA|TRBJ1-5
TGTGCCAGCAGTGAGGTTGGTAGCAATCAGCCCCAGCATTTT
CASSEVGSNQPQHF
>NA|14|TRBV9|NA|TRBJ2-3
TGTGCCAGCAGCCCCCTAGGGTACACAGATACGCAGTATTTT
CASSPLGYTDTQYF